This T cell receptor (beta chain) emerged from a study of beta chain features in type 1 diabetes. A single heparinised draw of 95 to 150 mL on average was taken per donor. Using CD45RO/CCR7/CD25/CD127/CD95/CD27, CD4+ naive, central memory, regulatory and stem cell-like memory cells were sorted. Germline-derived CDR1 and CDR2 are PRHDT and FYEKMQ (reference sequence). The CDR3 contains 13 residues. V was shortened by 3 bases and J by 2 bases, with 7 bases between the two germline ends. Study findings and constraints: Researchers cautioned that cDNA sequencing could over-represent cells with high TCR expression. All four CD4+ subsets from Type 1 diabetes patients carried moderately but significantly shorter TCRB CDR3s.

To note about this clone: Its antigen is unknown.

Sequencing targeted expressed TCRB transcripts, as all isolated RNA had been reverse transcribed. Data came from immunoSEQ multiplex PCR; TCRdb stores just in-frame clones and leaves some out. The data hold fewer than 650,000 clones, with roughly 16% observed a single time. Sequencing used naive CD4+ T cells from blood. The chain links TRBV13 to TRBJ1-2, with no clear D. This clonotype was sampled from a man in his late teens or twenties in good health. CDR3 in DNA: TGTGCCAGCAGCTTCGGACGGAACTATGGCTACACCTTC. This encodes CASSFGRNYGYTF.